Presented here are 18 T cell receptor beta chains from one specimen sequenced in a study of vaccination effects on CD4 cells after COVID-19. No antigens are known for them. Ahead of sequencing, the ViraFEST assay grew antigen-specific CD4+ T cells using viral peptide pools. Cultured cells yielded isolated CD4+ T cells after less than 11 days. PCR showed that the person got SARS-CoV-2 infection at some point between March and December 2020. The method was immunoSEQ multiplex PCR; TCRdb's version includes in-frame clones alone and lacks a portion of them. The table lists approximately 20,000 clones, around 76% of them singletons. The sequencing used CD4+ T cells from PBMCs cultured with SARS-CoV-2 spike peptides, collected before COVID-19 vaccination. The origin of the receptors is a human donor who had a prior SARS-CoV-2 infection.

Written as DNA, the CDR3 is TGTGCCTGGAGCCGGAGCTCCTACAATGAGCAGTTCTTC. It translates to CAWSRSSYNEQFF. The J gene is TRBJ2-1, the V gene TRBV30; D uncertain. V was trimmed by 3 bases and J by 0 bases, leaving 6 bases between them. CDR1 GTSNPN and CDR2 SVGIG come from the germline V gene (reference sequence). The CDR3 runs 13 residues.

The chain has TRBV4-2 and TRBJ1-2; no reliable D call. The CDR3 extends over 14 amino acids. The germline V gene has CDR1 LGHNA and CDR2 YNFKEQ. With 0 bases removed from V and 1 base from J, the gap between germline ends came to 6 bases. CDR3 loop: CASSQDGFNYGYTF. The CDR3 coding sequence is TGTGCCAGCAGCCAAGACGGCTTTAACTATGGCTACACCTTC.

The genes are TRBV19 and TRBJ2-5; 7 bases agree with TRBD1. The germline CDR1 and CDR2 sequences are LNHDA and SQIVND (reference sequence). The CDR3 length is 13 residues. The trim removed 5 bases at V and 13 bases at J, leaving 13 bases unmatched. CDR3 nucleotides: TGTGCCAGTAGTTCCACTCCTCCGACAGGGATGTACTTC. Protein sequence: CASSSTPPTGMYF.

This chain uses TRBV16 with TRBJ2-3; 8 bases fit TRBD2. Trimming took 0 bases from V and 14 from J; bases not matched to a gene: 10. Germline lookup yields CDR1 KGHSY and CDR2 FQNENV. The CDR3 consists of 14 residues. The DNA of the CDR3 is TGTGCCAGCAGCCAATCGACTGGACTAGCTGGTCTGTATTTT. Protein product: CASSQSTGLAGLYF.

The chain links TRBV18 to TRBJ1-2; D remains unclear. The CDR3 extends over 16 amino acids. The V end lost 3 bases, the J end lost 2 bases, and 16 bases lay between the germline ends. Per the germline V gene, CDR1 is KGHSH and CDR2 is LQKENI. Here the CDR3 reads CASSPVSVAENYGYTF. For the CDR3, the DNA is TGTGCCAGCTCACCGGTCTCTGTGGCCGAAAACTATGGCTACACCTTC. Full variable domain (remainder filled in from reference TRBV18 and TRBJ1-2): NAGVMQNPRHLVRRRGQEARLRCSPMKGHSHVYWYRQLPEEGLKFMVYLQKENIIDESGMPKERFSAEFPKEGPSILRIQQVVRGDSAAYFCASSPVSVAENYGYTFGSGTRLTVV.

The genes are TRBV24-1 and TRBJ1-2, with D unclear. CDR1 KGHDR and CDR2 SFDVKD come from the germline V gene. V was pared by 4 bases and J by 2 bases, with 10 bases between. The CDR3 length is 14 residues. The CDR3 nucleotides are TGTGCCACCAGTGAACAAACACGGAACTATGGCTACACCTTC. This translates into CATSEQTRNYGYTF.

V usage is TRBV9 and J usage is TRBJ2-5; tentative D call: TRBD2 (7 bases). V lost 0 bases and J 5 bases, leaving 11 bases between the germline ends. CDR1 SGDLS and CDR2 YYNGEE come from the germline V gene. This CDR3 region has 14 residues. The CDR3 DNA follows: TGTGCCAGCAGCGTAGGGGGGGGCGCGGAGACCCAGTACTTC. It specifies CASSVGGGAETQYF.

The CDR3 DNA is TGTGCCAGCAGCTCCCCTCCGGGACAGGGGTTAGCCAAAAACATTCAGTACTTC. Translated, it gives CASSSPPGQGLAKNIQYF. The genes are TRBV21-1 and TRBJ2-4; TRBD1, the table's D call, was not compared with the DNA. TRBV21-1 counts as a pseudogene. The CDR3 extends over 18 amino acids.

The rearrangement links TRBV18 to TRBJ2-1, with 11 bases identical to TRBD2. The CDR3 runs 15 residues. Germline V lookup: CDR1 KGHSH, CDR2 LQKENI. V was clipped by 8 bases and J by 3 bases; unmatched bases: 6. CDR3 nucleotide sequence: TGTGCCAGCCGAGGGACTAGCGGCTACTACAATGAGCAGTTCTTC. Residues: CASRGTSGYYNEQFF. Filled out from reference TRBV18 and TRBJ2-1, the complete variable domain reads NAGVMQNPRHLVRRRGQEARLRCSPMKGHSHVYWYRQLPEEGLKFMVYLQKENIIDESGMPKERFSAEFPKEGPSILRIQQVVRGDSAAYFCASRGTSGYYNEQFFGPGTRLTVL.

The gene calls are TRBV6-6 and TRBJ2-7, with D possibly matching TRBD2 (5 bases). Germline CDR1 reads MNHNY; CDR2 reads SVGAGI (reference sequence). V was clipped by 2 bases and J by 3 bases, with 17 bases between them. The CDR3 spans 16 residues. The CDR3 region has the DNA TGTGCCAGCAGTTACCTTCGGTTGTCTGGGAGCTACGAGCAGTACTTC. Translating it yields CASSYLRLSGSYEQYF.

The rearrangement joins TRBV25-1 to TRBJ1-3; D gene uncertain. The CDR3 is 13 residues long. The V end lost 3 bases, the J end lost 5 bases, and 8 bases lay between the germline ends. Germline V gene lookup returns CDR1 MGHDK and CDR2 SYGVNS. The CDR3 spells CASSEHSRNTIYF. DNA for the CDR3: TGTGCCAGCAGTGAGCACAGTCGAAACACCATATATTTT.

This clone was picked up one time. This chain links TRBV6-2 or TRBV6-3 with TRBJ1-2; TRBD1 matches at 7 bases. Germline CDR1 and CDR2: MNHEY and SVGEGT. The V gene end was trimmed by 2 bases and the J gene end by 3 bases; junction bases not matched to a gene: 6. The CDR3 runs to 15 residues. The CDR3: CASSYASTGDYGYTF. Written as DNA, the CDR3 is TGTGCCAGCAGTTACGCCTCTACAGGGGACTATGGCTACACCTTC.

CDR3 in DNA: TGCGCCAGCAGCCAAGGGACAGGGGCGGACGGGGAGCTGTTTTTT. As protein: CASSQGTGADGELFF. V usage is TRBV4-1 and J usage is TRBJ2-2, with 9 bases matching TRBD1. Germline V gene sequence: CDR1 MGHRA, CDR2 YSYEKL. This CDR3 spans 15 amino acids. The junction had 4 bases not matched to a gene; V was cut back by 1 base and J by 7 bases.

V usage is TRBV5-1 and J usage is TRBJ2-3; D not resolved. This CDR3 has 14 amino acids. Per the germline V gene, CDR1 is SGHRS and CDR2 is YFSETQ. Trimming stripped 2 bases from V and 2 bases from J, with 9 bases between. This CDR3 is CASSFSEHTDTQYF. The CDR3 DNA sequence: TGCGCCAGCAGCTTTTCTGAACACACAGATACGCAGTATTTT.

V is TRBV12-3 or TRBV12-4 and J is TRBJ1-1, with a weak D call TRBD1 (6 bases). The CDR3 has 13 residues. Deletions cut 6 bases from V and 0 bases from J, with 8 bases between. This CDR3 reads CASRRDMNTEAFF. The CDR3 DNA is TGTGCCAGCAGGAGGGACATGAACACTGAAGCTTTCTTT.

The V and J genes are TRBV2 and TRBJ2-7, with 7 bases lining up with TRBD1. Losses at the gene ends were 6 bases for V and 2 bases for J; bases not matched to a gene: 4. This CDR3 is built from 13 residues. Germline values: CDR1 SNHLY, CDR2 FYNNEI. The CDR3 nucleotides are TGTGCCAGCAGCATACAGGGGACCTACGAGCAGTACTTC. Translation gives CASSIQGTYEQYF.

The V call is TRBV6-1, the J call TRBJ1-2; D gene unclear. This CDR3 has 14 amino acids. CDR1 and CDR2 (germline): MNHNS, SASEGT. The V end lost 1 base, the J end lost 3 bases, and 9 bases lay between the germline ends. The CDR3 is CASSEEHSYYGYTF. Here the CDR3 DNA reads TGTGCCAGCAGTGAAGAGCACAGTTACTATGGCTACACCTTC.

This clone was counted a single time. The CDR3 protein is CAWSRTGGLYGYTF. Here the CDR3 DNA reads TGTGCCTGGAGTCGGACAGGGGGTCTCTATGGCTACACCTTC. The V gene is TRBV30, the J gene TRBJ1-2; 10 bases map to TRBD1. Germline V CDR1 and CDR2: GTSNPN, SVGIG (reference sequence). The CDR3 loop spans 14 amino acids. The V and J ends lost 2 bases and 4 bases, in that order; junction bases with no gene match: 4.